These 29 T cell receptor beta chains were sequenced from one sample in a study of T cells after posttransplantation cyclophosphamide. The method was immunoSEQ multiplex PCR; TCRdb's version includes in-frame clones alone and lacks a portion of them. The data contain about 15,000 clones, roughly 92% of them seen just once; the ten biggest clones take up roughly 0.58%. Treatment was busulfan-fludarabine conditioning, a marrow graft, and cyclophosphamide on days +3 and +4. The starting material was CD4+ T cells sorted from blood, obtained after allogeneic stem cell transplant with posttransplant cyclophosphamide. The receptors come from a male patient aged 60 to 75 who received an allogeneic stem cell transplant from a related donor and was CMV-positive. A subset of T cells may come from the graft donor.

This clone was counted only a few times. Other DNA sequences in this sample translate to the same CDR3. The V gene is TRBV30, the J gene TRBJ1-5, with D possibly matching TRBD1 (5 bases). Germline CDR1 is GTSNPN and CDR2 is SVGIG (reference sequence). This CDR3 spans 13 amino acids. Trimming took off 1 base at V and 4 bases at J, with 8 bases between the two ends. The DNA of the CDR3 is TGTGCCTGGAGTGCAGGGAGGAATCAGCCCCAGCATTTT. Its translation is CAWSAGRNQPQHF.

CDR3 nucleotides: TGTGCCAGCAGCGTAAGCGGGGGGGCGGCAGATACGCAGTATTTT. It codes for CASSVSGGAADTQYF. J is TRBJ2-3 and V is TRBV7-3; 10 bases match TRBD2. This CDR3 region has 15 residues. Germline V CDR1 and CDR2: SGHTA, FQGTGA. With 5 bases clipped from V and 4 bases from J, the junction kept 6 bases outside the gene matches.

This clone appeared once. This chain links TRBV6-6 with TRBJ2-1; 8 positions match TRBD2. Per germline, CDR1 MNHNY and CDR2 SVGAGI (reference sequence). The V segment lost 5 bases and the J segment 7 bases; nucleotides outside the gene matches: 13. The CDR3 length is 16 residues. CDR3 nucleotides: TGTGCCAGCAGTACAGTCGGGGGGGGAGGTAGAAATGAGCAGTTCTTC. Protein sequence: CASSTVGGGGRNEQFF.

The CDR3 bases are TGCGCCAGCAGCCAAGGGACTAGCGGGGCGGGGGAGCTGTTTTTT. Translating it yields CASSQGTSGAGELFF. This rearrangement joins TRBV4-3 to TRBJ2-2; 12 bases align to TRBD2. Germline V gene sequence: CDR1 LGHNA, CDR2 YSLEER. The CDR3 consists of 15 residues. Unmatched junction bases numbered 2, after V lost 1 base and J lost 8 bases.

Concerning this clone: The junction does not match germline at one end; this may be a read error. The same CDR3 arises from other DNA sequences in this sample as well. The chain carries TRBV6-5 and TRBJ1-6; the D gene is possibly TRBD1 (5 bases). CDR3 length: 15 amino acids. Germline V gene lookup returns CDR1 MNHEY and CDR2 SVGAGI. The CDR3 region is CASKWGTENNSPLHF. The CDR3 region has the DNA TGTGCCAGCAAGTGGGGCACAGAAAATAATTCCCCCCTCCACTTT.

V is TRBV7-8 and J is TRBJ1-6, with D possibly being TRBD1 (5 bases). This CDR3 has 16 amino acids. From germline, CDR1 is SGHVS and CDR2 FQNEAQ. Trimming pared 1 base from V and 9 bases from J, leaving 16 bases between. The CDR3 bases are TGTGCCAGCAGCTTAGGGGCAGGGCTCCAGCTTTCACCCCTCCACTTT. The encoded protein is CASSLGAGLQLSPLHF.

This chain joins TRBV15 and TRBJ1-2; possible D gene TRBD1, 5 bases. The V gene's germline CDR1 is LNHNV and CDR2 YYDKDF (reference sequence). Trimming took off 4 bases at V and 5 bases at J, with 14 bases between the two ends. The CDR3 has 14 amino acids. This chain's CDR3 is CATSNNRGGYGYTF. As DNA, the CDR3 is TGTGCCACCAGCAATAATAGGGGAGGGTATGGCTACACCTTC.

The chain carries TRBV7-9 and TRBJ2-7; D is possibly TRBD2 (7 bases). V lost 0 bases and J 6 bases, leaving 18 bases between the germline ends. Germline assignment: CDR1 SEHNR and CDR2 FQNEAQ (reference sequence). The CDR3 runs to 16 residues. The CDR3 DNA follows: TGTGCCAGCAGCTTAGCGAGGGCGGGGGCTGGGGGCGAGCAGTACTTC. This codes for CASSLARAGAGGEQYF.

The genes are TRBV18 and TRBJ2-7, with 8 bases fitting TRBD1. In germline, CDR1 is KGHSH, CDR2 LQKENI. The trim removed 3 bases at V and 5 bases at J, leaving 6 bases unmatched. The CDR3 has 14 residues. The CDR3 region is CASSPQGAVHEQYF. DNA of the CDR3: TGTGCCAGCTCACCCCAGGGGGCGGTCCACGAGCAGTACTTC. The full variable domain, with the rest looked up from reference TRBV18 and TRBJ2-7, is NAGVMQNPRHLVRRRGQEARLRCSPMKGHSHVYWYRQLPEEGLKFMVYLQKENIIDESGMPKERFSAEFPKEGPSILRIQQVVRGDSAAYFCASSPQGAVHEQYFGPGTRLTVT.

This clone appeared once. This sequence joins TRBV5-1 and TRBJ2-3; 10 bases fit TRBD2. Germline loops: CDR1 SGHRS, CDR2 YFSETQ. The CDR3 extends over 17 amino acids. With 4 bases clipped from V and 1 base from J, the junction kept 9 bases outside the gene matches. CDR3 residues: CASSPLAGAGGTDTQYF. The DNA for the CDR3 is TGCGCCAGCAGCCCCCTAGCGGGGGCCGGGGGCACAGATACGCAGTATTTT.

The chain is built from TRBV11-3 and TRBJ1-1; D not resolved. The V and J ends lost 1 base and 8 bases respectively, with 11 bases between them. The CDR3 length is 13 residues. Germline values: CDR1 SGHNT, CDR2 YENEEA. CDR3 bases: TGTGCCAGCAGCTTAGCCGCAGGTGAGGAAGCTTTCTTT. Its protein is CASSLAAGEEAFF.

Details on this clone: Relative to the germline gene, one junction end is altered; a read error may explain this. This sequence joins TRBV6-1 and TRBJ1-5; 8 bases match TRBD1. The CDR3 is 17 amino acids. Germline V gene sequence: CDR1 MNHNS, CDR2 SASEGT. CDR3 residues: CASNESKQTGAYQPQHF. CDR3 nucleotide sequence: TGTGCCAGCAATGAAAGTAAACAGACAGGGGCGTACCAGCCCCAGCATTTT.

The J gene is TRBJ1-1, the V gene TRBV7-2; D gene unclear. Germline V gives CDR1 SGHTA, CDR2 FQGNSA. Trimming removed 3 bases from V and 5 bases from J, with 10 bases in between. The CDR3 totals 13 residues. CDR3 residues: CASSFERATEAFF. The DNA for the CDR3 is TGTGCCAGCAGCTTCGAGAGGGCGACTGAAGCTTTCTTT.

The chain combines TRBV5-5 with TRBJ2-5; 9 bases match TRBD1. TRBJ2-7 explains the end of the DNA better; the J call may be wrong. CDR3 size: 15 residues. The germline V gene encodes CDR1 SGHKS and CDR2 YYEKEE (reference sequence). The DNA for the CDR3 is TGTGCCAGCACCACAGGGGACAGGGCCCCCTACGAGCAGTACTTC. It yields the protein CASTTGDRAPYEQYF.

The gene calls are TRBV5-1 and TRBJ1-6; tentatively, D is TRBD1 (6 bases). Germline assignment: CDR1 SGHRS and CDR2 YFSETQ. The V end lost 4 bases, the J end lost 4 bases, and 9 bases lay between the germline ends. This CDR3 has 14 amino acids. CDR3 loop: CASSEQGYNSPLHF. In DNA, the CDR3 is TGCGCCAGCAGCGAACAGGGATATAATTCACCCCTCCACTTT.

This clone was detected only once. V gene TRBV19 combines with J gene TRBJ2-2; D possibly corresponds to TRBD2 (6 bases). The ends were cut back, 8 bases at V and 2 bases at J, with 12 bases in the middle. This CDR3 spans 14 amino acids. Germline CDR1 reads LNHDA; CDR2 reads SQIVND (reference sequence). The CDR3: CASARLENTGELFF. CDR3 in DNA: TGTGCCAGTGCCAGACTAGAAAACACCGGGGAGCTGTTTTTT.

This rearrangement joins TRBV2 to TRBJ2-2; D call uncertain. The CDR3 is 14 amino acids. Trimming cost V 1 base and J 7 bases, with 10 bases left between them. Germline V gene lookup returns CDR1 SNHLY and CDR2 FYNNEI. The CDR3 DNA sequence: TGTGCCAGCAGTGAAGTGATAGAACTCGGGGAGCTGTTTTTT. Its translation is CASSEVIELGELFF.

The chain has TRBV7-7 and TRBJ2-3; 10 bases match TRBD2. The CDR3 is 15 amino acids. Per germline, CDR1 SSHAT and CDR2 FNYEAQ (reference sequence). J lost 2 bases, V lost 5 bases, and 4 bases had no gene match. The CDR3 DNA sequence: TGTGCCAGCAGCCCCGGGACTAGCGACACAGATACGCAGTATTTT. Translated, it gives CASSPGTSDTDTQYF. Together with reference TRBV7-7 and TRBJ2-3, the CDR3 gives the full variable domain: GAGVSQSPRYKVTKRGQDVTLRCDPISSHATLYWYQQALGQGPEFLTYFNYEAQPDKSGLPSDRFSAERPEGSISTLTIQRTEQRDSAMYRCASSPGTSDTDTQYFGPGTRLTVL.

V usage is TRBV7-9 and J usage is TRBJ1-2; D perhaps matches TRBD1 (6 bases). The CDR3 sequence is 15 residues long. Germline V CDR1 and CDR2: SEHNR, FQNEAQ (reference sequence). V lost 2 bases to trimming and J lost 0 bases, with 10 bases between them. The CDR3 loop is CASSLHRTANYGYTF. The CDR3 DNA is TGTGCCAGCAGCTTACACAGGACAGCTAACTATGGCTACACCTTC.

CDR3 amino acids: CASSSNAGVQETQYF. As DNA, the CDR3 is TGTGCCAGCAGCTCAAATGCAGGGGTCCAAGAGACCCAGTACTTC. The chain links TRBV6-1 to TRBJ2-5, with a possible D match to TRBD1 (6 bases). Germline lookup yields CDR1 MNHNS and CDR2 SASEGT. This CDR3 has 15 residues. Trimming removed 6 bases at V and 1 base at J, with 15 bases between.

This sequence joins TRBV7-8 and TRBJ1-1; D remains unclear. V lost 6 bases and J lost 0, with 8 bases in between. The germline V gene encodes CDR1 SGHVS and CDR2 FQNEAQ. The CDR3 runs 13 residues. The CDR3 bases are TGTGCCAGCAGAGCCATGATGAACACTGAAGCTTTCTTT. This sequence encodes CASRAMMNTEAFF. Based on the CDR3 plus reference TRBV7-8 and TRBJ1-1, the full variable domain is GAGVSQSPRYKVAKRGQDVALRCDPISGHVSLFWYQQALGQGPEFLTYFQNEAQLDKSGLPSDRFFAERPEGSVSTLKIQRTQQEDSAVYLCASRAMMNTEAFFGQGTRLTVV.

The gene calls are TRBV2 and TRBJ2-1; the match to TRBD1 covers 9 bases. The CDR3 runs to 15 residues. The junction had 7 bases not matched to a gene; V was cut back by 7 bases and J by 3 bases. Germline lookup yields CDR1 SNHLY and CDR2 FYNNEI. In DNA, the CDR3 is TGTGCCAGCAAACCCGGGACAGGGAGCTACAATGAGCAGTTCTTC. Its protein is CASKPGTGSYNEQFF.

The rearrangement links TRBV19 to TRBJ2-7; D might be TRBD2 (6 bases). Trimming removed 6 bases at V and 0 bases at J, with 21 bases between. Germline CDR1 and CDR2: LNHDA and SQIVND (reference sequence). The CDR3 covers 17 residues. This CDR3 is CASSTRRDFRSSYEQYF. For the CDR3, the DNA is TGTGCCAGTAGCACACGGAGGGACTTCCGGAGCTCCTACGAGCAGTACTTC.

This clone came up once. The chain combines TRBV27 with TRBJ1-1; 10 bases match TRBD1. The CDR3 is 15 residues long. CDR1 and CDR2 from the germline V gene are MNHEY and SMNVEV (reference sequence). J gave up 5 bases and V 5 bases, and 8 bases lay outside the gene matches. The CDR3 nucleotides are TGTGCCAGCAGTCTGGGACAGGGGTCGGGAACTGAAGCTTTCTTT. This gives the protein CASSLGQGSGTEAFF.

The CDR3 coding sequence is TGTGCCAGCAGCGCCCTGTCGGGGGAGGCCGGGGAGCTGTTTTTT. Encoded protein: CASSALSGEAGELFF. This chain uses TRBV9 with TRBJ2-2; D is perhaps TRBD2 (6 bases). CDR3 size: 15 residues. V was cut by 3 bases and J by 6 bases, with 15 bases left in between. Germline-derived CDR1 and CDR2 are SGDLS and YYNGEE.

This rearrangement joins TRBV29-1 to TRBJ1-2, with TRBD1 as a possible D gene (6 bases). Germline V gene lookup returns CDR1 SQVTM and CDR2 ANQGSEA. The CDR3 has 10 residues. Trimming pared 6 bases from V and 8 bases from J, leaving 10 bases between. As DNA, the CDR3 is TGCAGCGTGGCAGGGGACGGCTACACCTTC. Amino acid sequence: CSVAGDGYTF.

The V call is TRBV4-2, the J call TRBJ2-5; D may be TRBD1 (8 bases). The closer fit of TRBJ2-7 to the DNA end suggests the J call may be wrong. Per germline, CDR1 LGHNA and CDR2 YNFKEQ. This CDR3 has 16 amino acids. This chain's CDR3 is CASSQEAGQAGYEQYF. Written as DNA, the CDR3 is TGTGCCAGCAGCCAAGAAGCGGGACAGGCGGGATACGAGCAGTACTTC.

The chain couples TRBV11-1 to TRBJ1-2; no firm D call. From germline, CDR1 is SGHAT and CDR2 FQDESV (reference sequence). V lost 2 bases to trimming and J lost 3 bases, with 4 bases between them. The CDR3 totals 12 residues. The CDR3 nucleotides are TGTGCCAGCAGCTTAAGCGACTATGGCTACACCTTC. Translating gives CASSLSDYGYTF. Combining the CDR3 with reference TRBV11-1 and TRBJ1-2 gives the whole variable domain EAEVAQSPRYKITEKSQAVAFWCDPISGHATLYWYRQILGQGPELLVQFQDESVVDDSQLPKDRFSAERLKGVDSTLKIQPAELGDSAMYLCASSLSDYGYTFGSGTRLTVV.

This clone has only one observation. The V gene is TRBV18, the J gene TRBJ2-2; D might be TRBD1 (6 bases). Germline V gene lookup returns CDR1 KGHSH and CDR2 LQKENI. CDR3 length: 13 amino acids. Trimming pared 3 bases from V and 6 bases from J, leaving 8 bases between. CDR3 residues: CASSPEGAGELFF. CDR3 nucleotides: TGTGCCAGCTCACCCGAGGGGGCCGGGGAGCTGTTTTTT.